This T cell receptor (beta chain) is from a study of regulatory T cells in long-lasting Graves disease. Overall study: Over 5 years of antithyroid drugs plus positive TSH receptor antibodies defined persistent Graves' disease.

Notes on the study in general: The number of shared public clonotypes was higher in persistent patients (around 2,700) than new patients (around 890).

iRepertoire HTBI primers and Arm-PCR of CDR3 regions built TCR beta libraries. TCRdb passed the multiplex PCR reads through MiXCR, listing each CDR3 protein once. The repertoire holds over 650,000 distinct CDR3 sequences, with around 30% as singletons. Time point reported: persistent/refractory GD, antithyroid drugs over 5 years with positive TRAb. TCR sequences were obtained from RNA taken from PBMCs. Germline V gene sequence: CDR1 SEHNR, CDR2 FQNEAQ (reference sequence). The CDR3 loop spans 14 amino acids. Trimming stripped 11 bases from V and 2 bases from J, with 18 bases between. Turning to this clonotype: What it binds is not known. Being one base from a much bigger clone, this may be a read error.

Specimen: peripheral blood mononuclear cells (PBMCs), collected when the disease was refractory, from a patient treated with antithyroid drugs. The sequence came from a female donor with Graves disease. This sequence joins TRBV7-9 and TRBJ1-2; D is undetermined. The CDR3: CACNDVQTNYGYTF. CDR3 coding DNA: TGTGCCTGCAACGATGTACAGACGAACTATGGCTACACCTTC.